These 20 T cell receptor beta chains share one sample of origin, sequenced in a study of cytomegalovirus exposure and HLA in healthy donors. With 60 Vbeta and 13 Jbeta primers, the PCR was carried out. The assay was immunoSEQ multiplex PCR, and TCRdb's table has in-frame clones only and misses some. Here the sample spans about 170,000 clones, approximately 80% being singletons. The sequencing input was PBMCs. These receptor sequences come from a boy between 2 and 10 years old in good health and CMV-seronegative.

The chain employs TRBV19 and TRBJ2-7; D call uncertain. The CDR3 loop spans 17 amino acids. Trimming took 0 bases from V and 0 from J, leaving 15 bases between them. The germline V gene has CDR1 LNHDA and CDR2 SQIVND (reference sequence). The CDR3 is CASSIEVADRSSYEQYF. The CDR3 DNA reads as TGTGCCAGTAGTATAGAGGTCGCAGATAGGAGCTCCTACGAGCAGTACTTC. The variable domain in full, with the rest retrieved from reference TRBV19 and TRBJ2-7, is DGGITQSPKYLFRKEGQNVTLSCEQNLNHDAMYWYRQDPGQGLRLIYYSQIVNDFQKGDIAEGYSVSREKKESFPLTVTSAQKNPTAFYLCASSIEVADRSSYEQYFGPGTRLTVT.

V usage is TRBV11-2 and J usage is TRBJ1-1; D is unclear. Germline CDR1 is SGHAT and CDR2 is FQNNGV. V gave up 1 base and J gave up 10 bases, with 19 bases separating them. The CDR3 extends over 15 amino acids. CDR3 sequence reads: CASSLVPGKDCRAFF. In DNA form, the CDR3 reads TGTGCCAGCAGCTTAGTCCCAGGTAAGGATTGCCGAGCTTTCTTT.

This clone was picked up a small number of times. This chain joins TRBV5-8 and TRBJ2-7, with 7 bases lining up with TRBD1. This CDR3 contains 15 residues. V lost 4 bases, J lost 0 bases, and 7 bases stayed unmatched. Per germline, CDR1 SGHTS and CDR2 YDEGEE. CDR3 sequence reads: CASSVSGGASYEQYF. The CDR3 coding sequence is TGTGCCAGCAGCGTCTCAGGGGGAGCCTCCTACGAGCAGTACTTC.

The genes are TRBV7-9 and TRBJ1-3; 7 bases are shared with TRBD1. V was clipped by 5 bases and J by 2 bases; unmatched bases: 12. CDR3 size: 17 residues. The germline V gene has CDR1 SEHNR and CDR2 FQNEAQ (reference sequence). In nucleotides, the CDR3 is TGTGCCAGCAGCCCTCTTTCCTTGACAGGGACTGGAAACACCATATATTTT. Translating it yields CASSPLSLTGTGNTIYF.

The chain has TRBV2 and TRBJ2-7; TRBD1 matches 10 bases. Germline V gene lookup returns CDR1 SNHLY and CDR2 FYNNEI. Trimming removed 6 bases from V and 2 bases from J; junction bases left unmatched: 7. The CDR3 is made up of 15 amino acids. The CDR3 is CASSNTGTGAYEQYF. The CDR3 DNA reads TGTGCCAGCAGCAATACCGGGACAGGGGCCTACGAGCAGTACTTC.

The CDR3 here is CAWSQQGNTEAFF. Here the CDR3 DNA reads TGTGCCTGGAGTCAACAGGGGAACACTGAAGCTTTCTTT. The rearrangement links TRBV30 to TRBJ1-1; TRBD1 might be the D (6 bases). V was trimmed by 2 bases and J by 1 base, leaving 8 bases between them. The CDR3 is 13 amino acids. CDR1 is GTSNPN and CDR2 is SVGIG in the germline V gene (reference sequence).

The V call is TRBV30, the J call TRBJ2-7, with TRBD1 matching 9 bases. Germline V gene lookup returns CDR1 GTSNPN and CDR2 SVGIG (reference sequence). The CDR3 is 15 residues long. Germline trimming cut 0 bases from V and 6 bases from J; bases unmatched to any gene: 9. The CDR3 here is CAWSVRNRGQGEQYF. The CDR3 DNA sequence: TGTGCCTGGAGTGTACGTAACAGGGGGCAAGGCGAGCAGTACTTC.

This chain uses TRBV6-1 with TRBJ1-2, with D tentatively TRBD1 (5 bases). V was clipped by 7 bases and J by 3 bases, with 18 bases between them. The CDR3 is 15 residues long. CDR1 is MNHNS and CDR2 is SASEGT in the germline V gene. For the CDR3, the DNA is TGTGCCAGCACCTCTTCTCAGTGGGGGGACTATGGCTACACCTTC. Translating it yields CASTSSQWGDYGYTF.

Note on this clone: At one of its ends the junction is not consistent with the germline gene, which may arise from a read error. This sample includes further DNA sequences coding for the same CDR3. The chain is built from TRBV4-1 and TRBJ1-2; no clear D gene. The CDR3 contains 16 residues. In germline, CDR1 is MGHRA, CDR2 YSYEKL. The CDR3 DNA follows: TGCGCCAGCAGCCAAGGTGGAGGGAGGGCTAACTACGGCTACACCTTC. It codes for CASSQGGGRANYGYTF.

The gene calls are TRBV27 and TRBJ1-5, with TRBD1 matching over 7 bases. CDR1 MNHEY and CDR2 SMNVEV come from the germline V gene (reference sequence). The CDR3 consists of 16 residues. Trimming cost V 5 bases and J 4 bases; bases outside gene matches: 11. In DNA form, the CDR3 reads TGTGCCAGCAGTCCCCGGGCGACAGGGCTAAATCAGCCCCAGCATTTT. Translating gives CASSPRATGLNQPQHF.

This clone turned up a few times. This sequence joins TRBV2 and TRBJ2-7; the D gene is possibly TRBD2 (6 bases). The V gene's germline CDR1 is SNHLY and CDR2 FYNNEI. CDR3 length: 13 amino acids. Deletions cut 6 bases from V and 2 bases from J, with 11 bases between. The CDR3 reads CASRAGTAYEQYF. The CDR3 nucleotides read TGTGCCAGCAGGGCGGGGACTGCCTACGAGCAGTACTTC. Supplemented by reference TRBV2 and TRBJ2-7, the full variable domain reads EPEVTQTPSHQVTQMGQEVILRCVPISNHLYFYWYRQILGQKVEFLVSFYNNEISEKSEIFDDQFSVERPDGSNFTLKIRSTKLEDSAMYFCASRAGTAYEQYFGPGTRLTVT.

The chain has TRBV9 and TRBJ2-1, with 10 positions matching TRBD2. The length of the CDR3 is 21 residues. V shed 4 bases, J shed 2 bases, and the junction held 21 bases outside the gene matches. From germline, CDR1 is SGDLS and CDR2 YYNGEE. The CDR3 DNA follows: TGTGCCAGCAGCCCAAGGGGGCACTCTAGCGGGGGAGCACCCACCTACAATGAGCAGTTCTTC. Encoded protein: CASSPRGHSSGGAPTYNEQFF.

The J gene is TRBJ2-1, the V gene TRBV5-1, with TRBD2 matching over 12 bases. Germline V gene lookup returns CDR1 SGHRS and CDR2 YFSETQ. The CDR3 has 15 amino acids. Trimming removed 3 bases from V and 5 bases from J; junction bases left unmatched: 3. The DNA of the CDR3 is TGCGCCAGCAGCTCTAGCGGGAGGGAAAACAATGAGCAGTTCTTC. Translation gives CASSSSGRENNEQFF.

This clone was found a few times. This chain uses TRBV2 with TRBJ2-5; no clear D gene. The V gene's germline CDR1 is SNHLY and CDR2 FYNNEI. Deletions cut 1 base from V and 3 bases from J, with 9 bases between. This CDR3 has 14 residues. DNA for the CDR3: TGTGCCAGCAGTGAAGGTGTACTAAAAGAGACCCAGTACTTC. Protein: CASSEGVLKETQYF. The complete variable domain, with remaining parts taken from reference TRBV2 and TRBJ2-5, reads EPEVTQTPSHQVTQMGQEVILRCVPISNHLYFYWYRQILGQKVEFLVSFYNNEISEKSEIFDDQFSVERPDGSNFTLKIRSTKLEDSAMYFCASSEGVLKETQYFGPGTRLLVL.

This clone was observed a handful of times. The V call is TRBV13, the J call TRBJ1-2; D gene ambiguous. The germline V gene has CDR1 PRHDT and CDR2 FYEKMQ (reference sequence). The CDR3 extends over 11 amino acids. Trimming cost V 5 bases and J 8 bases, with 9 bases left between them. The chain's CDR3 is CASSAGYGYTF. DNA of the CDR3: TGTGCCAGCAGCGCCGGGTACGGCTACACCTTC.

The chain joins TRBV19 to TRBJ2-6, with 8 bases that match TRBD2. This CDR3 contains 16 residues. V shed 7 bases and J 1 base; nucleotides not matched to a gene: 6. In germline, CDR1 is LNHDA, CDR2 SQIVND (reference sequence). The CDR3 loop reads CASKLAAKSGANVLTF. CDR3 nucleotides: TGTGCCAGTAAACTAGCGGCAAAATCTGGGGCCAACGTCCTGACTTTC.

Only a few counts were recorded for this clone. The rearrangement uses TRBV9 and TRBJ2-5; 10 nucleotides align to TRBD1. The CDR3 extends over 16 amino acids. The germline CDR1 and CDR2 sequences are SGDLS and YYNGEE. With 0 bases clipped from V and 4 bases from J, the junction kept 6 bases outside the gene matches. The CDR3 DNA sequence: TGTGCCAGCAGCGTAGGGGACAGGGGTTCGTTAGAGACCCAGTACTTC. This sequence encodes CASSVGDRGSLETQYF.

This clone appeared once. The chain recombines TRBV7-9 with TRBJ2-3; 8 nucleotides match TRBD2. The CDR3 spans 16 residues. Germline V lookup: CDR1 SEHNR, CDR2 FQNEAQ (reference sequence). With V trimmed by 6 bases and J by 3 bases, 11 bases remained unmatched. CDR3 coding DNA: TGTGCCAGCAGTAAAAATCCGGGGGGGCCAACAGATACGCAGTATTTT. It encodes CASSKNPGGPTDTQYF. Drawing the rest from reference TRBV7-9 and TRBJ2-3, the complete variable domain is DTGVSQNPRHKITKRGQNVTFRCDPISEHNRLYWYRQTLGQGPEFLTYFQNEAQLEKSRLLSDRFSAERPKGSFSTLEIQRTEQGDSAMYLCASSKNPGGPTDTQYFGPGTRLTVL.

V usage is TRBV27 and J usage is TRBJ2-7, with a possible D match to TRBD1 (6 bases). The CDR3 covers 16 residues. The V gene lost 5 bases and the J gene lost 3 bases, with 20 bases spanning the gap. Germline CDR1 is MNHEY and CDR2 is SMNVEV (reference sequence). The CDR3 loop is CASSPSTGNPYYEQYV. The CDR3 DNA follows: TGTGCCAGCAGTCCCTCTACAGGGAACCCGTACTACGAGCAGTACGTC.

The chain is built from TRBV18 and TRBJ1-6, with D possibly matching TRBD1 (6 bases). V was shortened by 4 bases and J by 7 bases, with 29 bases between the two germline ends. The CDR3 totals 20 residues. CDR1 KGHSH and CDR2 LQKENI come from the germline V gene. The CDR3 loop reads CASSLWVSTQGVAVNSPLHF. In DNA, the CDR3 is TGTGCCAGCTCACTTTGGGTTTCTACACAGGGAGTAGCTGTGAATTCACCCCTCCACTTT. Complete variable domain (other parts from reference TRBV18 and TRBJ1-6): NAGVMQNPRHLVRRRGQEARLRCSPMKGHSHVYWYRQLPEEGLKFMVYLQKENIIDESGMPKERFSAEFPKEGPSILRIQQVVRGDSAAYFCASSLWVSTQGVAVNSPLHFGNGTRLTVT.